The sample holds many counts of the clone carrying this T cell receptor beta chain. Authors' methods: Reference gene primer amplification gave estimated nucleated cell counts. Data came from immunoSEQ multiplex PCR; TCRdb stores just in-frame clones and leaves some out. Clone size and the V and J calls come from that table; the DNA yielded D and trimming. The sample has about 170,000 clones, 70% to 90% seen once; the top ten hold approximately 0.8%. Germline CDR1 reads LNHDA; CDR2 reads SQIVND (reference sequence). The CDR3 sequence is 13 residues long. V lost 5 bases to trimming and J lost 3 bases; unmatched junction nucleotides: 4. This sample was taken from a study of blood T cell repertoires in COVID-19.

The receptor was derived from a woman between 18 and 30 years old who had recovered from COVID-19. This chain links TRBV19 with TRBJ2-7; 7 nucleotides match TRBD1. The source material was PBMCs or T cells enriched from blood (not recorded which). The CDR3 bases are TGTGCCAGTAGTCTGGGACAGTTCTACGAGCAGTACTTC. Amino acid sequence: CASSLGQFYEQYF.